The present TCR beta chain was sequenced within a study of T cells after yellow fever vaccination. Study-level background: Some fractions had low cell numbers, and these were prepared with SMART-Seq v4 Ultra Low Input.

CDR3 length: 15 residues. Germline CDR1 reads SGHNT; CDR2 reads YYREEE (reference sequence). The V and J ends lost 3 bases and 10 bases respectively, with 19 bases between them. 5'RACE template switching generated TCR cDNA, adding a universal primer site and UMIs. TCRdb processed the 5' RACE reads anew with MiXCR; each CDR3 protein has one entry. The table has about 300,000 distinct CDR3 sequences, around 6.8% seen once; the top ten hold 18%. Here the sequenced sample was PBMCs, taken roughly 47 days after the first yellow fever vaccination. This clonotype originated in a man aged 18 to 35 who received the YFV17D yellow fever vaccine. This sequence joins TRBV5-4 and TRBJ2-2, with unresolved D. The DNA for the CDR3 is TGTGCCAGCAGCTCCCCCGAGAGAGCGATGAAGGAGCTGTTTTTT. It translates to CASSSPERAMKELFF.